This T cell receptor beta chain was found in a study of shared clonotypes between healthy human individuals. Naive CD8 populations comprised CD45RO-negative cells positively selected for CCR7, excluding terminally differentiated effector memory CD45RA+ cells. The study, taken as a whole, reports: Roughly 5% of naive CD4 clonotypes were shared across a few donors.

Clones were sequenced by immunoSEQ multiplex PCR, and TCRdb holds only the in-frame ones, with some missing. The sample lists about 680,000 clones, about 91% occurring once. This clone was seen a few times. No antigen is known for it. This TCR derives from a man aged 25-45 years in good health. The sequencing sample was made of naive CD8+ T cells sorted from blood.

The CDR3 sequence is CASSPGTANTGELFF. In DNA form, the CDR3 reads TGTGCCAGTAGCCCCGGGACAGCGAACACCGGGGAGCTGTTTTTT. V gene TRBV19 combines with J gene TRBJ2-2; 7 positions agree with TRBD1. Trimming took 6 bases from V and 0 from J; bases not matched to a gene: 4. CDR3 length: 15 residues. The V gene's germline CDR1 is LNHDA and CDR2 SQIVND (reference sequence).